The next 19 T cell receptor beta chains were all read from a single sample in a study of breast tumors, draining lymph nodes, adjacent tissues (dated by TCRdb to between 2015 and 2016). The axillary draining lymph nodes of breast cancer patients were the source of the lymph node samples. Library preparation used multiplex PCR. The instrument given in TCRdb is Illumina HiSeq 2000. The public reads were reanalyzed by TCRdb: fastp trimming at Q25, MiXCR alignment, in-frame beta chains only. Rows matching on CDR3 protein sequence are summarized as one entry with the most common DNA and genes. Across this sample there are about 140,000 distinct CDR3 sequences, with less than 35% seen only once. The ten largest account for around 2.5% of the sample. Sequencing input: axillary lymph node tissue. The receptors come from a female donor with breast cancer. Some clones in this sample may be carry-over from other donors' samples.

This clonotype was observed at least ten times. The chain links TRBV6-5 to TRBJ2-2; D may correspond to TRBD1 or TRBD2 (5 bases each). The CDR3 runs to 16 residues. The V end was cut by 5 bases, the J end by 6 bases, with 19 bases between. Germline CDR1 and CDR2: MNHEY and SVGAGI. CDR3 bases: TGTGCCAGCAGTCACCCCGGGACCGCCAGAGCCGGGGAGCTGTTTTTT. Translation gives CASSHPGTARAGELFF.

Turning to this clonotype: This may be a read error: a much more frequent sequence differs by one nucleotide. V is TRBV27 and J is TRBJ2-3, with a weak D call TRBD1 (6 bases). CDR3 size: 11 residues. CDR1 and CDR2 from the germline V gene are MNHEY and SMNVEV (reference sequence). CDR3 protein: CASTQGIKQCF. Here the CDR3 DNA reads TGTGCCAGCACCCAGGGGATCAAGCAGTGTTTT.

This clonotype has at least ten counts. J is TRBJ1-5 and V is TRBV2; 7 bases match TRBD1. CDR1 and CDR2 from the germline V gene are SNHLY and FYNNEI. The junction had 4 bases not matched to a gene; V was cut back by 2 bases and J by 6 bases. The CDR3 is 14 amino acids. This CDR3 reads CASSEQGGSQPQHF. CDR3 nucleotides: TGTGCCAGCAGTGAACAGGGGGGGAGTCAGCCCCAGCATTTT.

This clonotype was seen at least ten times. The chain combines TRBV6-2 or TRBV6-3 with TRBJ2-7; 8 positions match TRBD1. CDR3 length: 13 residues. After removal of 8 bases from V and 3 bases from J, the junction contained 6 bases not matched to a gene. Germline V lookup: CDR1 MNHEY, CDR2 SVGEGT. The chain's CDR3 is CASDRGFGYEQYV. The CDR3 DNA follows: TGTGCCAGCGACAGGGGTTTTGGCTACGAGCAGTACGTC.

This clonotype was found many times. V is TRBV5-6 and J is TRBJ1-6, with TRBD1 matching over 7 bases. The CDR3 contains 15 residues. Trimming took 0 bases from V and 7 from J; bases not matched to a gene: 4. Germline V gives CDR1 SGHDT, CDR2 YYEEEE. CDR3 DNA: TGTGCCAGCAGCTTGGGGGCACAGGGGAATTCACCCCTCCACTTT. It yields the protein CASSLGAQGNSPLHF.

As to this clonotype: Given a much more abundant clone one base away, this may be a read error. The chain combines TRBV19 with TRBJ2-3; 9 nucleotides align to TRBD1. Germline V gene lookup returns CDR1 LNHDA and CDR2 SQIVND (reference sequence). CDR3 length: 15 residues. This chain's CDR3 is CASRDYRGRTDAQYF. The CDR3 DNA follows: TGTGCCAGTAGGGACTACAGGGGGCGCACAGATGCGCAGTATTTT.

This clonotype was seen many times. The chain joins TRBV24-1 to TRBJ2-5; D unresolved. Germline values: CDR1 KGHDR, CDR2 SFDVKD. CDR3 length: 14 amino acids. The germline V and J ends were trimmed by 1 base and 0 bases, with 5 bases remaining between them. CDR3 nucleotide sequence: TGTGCCACCAGTGATTTTAAAGACCAAGAGACCCAGTACTTC. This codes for CATSDFKDQETQYF.

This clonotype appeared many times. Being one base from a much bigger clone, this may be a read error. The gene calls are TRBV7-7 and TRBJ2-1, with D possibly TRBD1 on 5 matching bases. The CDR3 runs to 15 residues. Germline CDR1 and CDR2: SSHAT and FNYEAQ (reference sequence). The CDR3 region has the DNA TGTGCTAGCAGCGCCTCAGACAGTTCCTACAATGAGCAGCTCTTC. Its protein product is CASSASDSSYNEQLF.

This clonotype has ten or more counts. CDR3: CASSQDFTVNSPLHF. The CDR3 region has the DNA TGTGCCAGCAGCCAAGATTTTACGGTTAATTCACCCCTCCACTTT. The chain recombines TRBV4-2 with TRBJ1-6; D call uncertain. Trimming left V 0 bases short and J 6 bases short, with 9 bases between. The CDR3 loop spans 15 amino acids. Germline V gives CDR1 LGHNA, CDR2 YNFKEQ.

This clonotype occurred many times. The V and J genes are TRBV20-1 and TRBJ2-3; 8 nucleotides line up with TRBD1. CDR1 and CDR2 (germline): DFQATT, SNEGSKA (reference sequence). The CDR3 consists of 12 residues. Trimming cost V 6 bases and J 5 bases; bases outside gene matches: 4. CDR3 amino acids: CSAFGQGDTQYF. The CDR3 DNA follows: TGCAGTGCCTTCGGACAGGGAGATACGCAGTATTTT.

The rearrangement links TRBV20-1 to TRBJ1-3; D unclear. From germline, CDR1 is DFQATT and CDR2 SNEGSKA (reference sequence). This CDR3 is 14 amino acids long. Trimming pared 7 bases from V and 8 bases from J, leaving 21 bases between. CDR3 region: CSVATANYGYTIYF. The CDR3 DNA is TGCAGTGTCGCAACAGCTAACTATGGCTACACCATATATTTT.

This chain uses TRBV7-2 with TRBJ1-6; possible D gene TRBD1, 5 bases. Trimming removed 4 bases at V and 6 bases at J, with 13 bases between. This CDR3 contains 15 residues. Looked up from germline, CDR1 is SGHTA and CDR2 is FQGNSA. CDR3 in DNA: TGTGCCAGCAGCTCTAATACAGGACTTAATTCACCCCTCCACTTT. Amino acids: CASSSNTGLNSPLHF.

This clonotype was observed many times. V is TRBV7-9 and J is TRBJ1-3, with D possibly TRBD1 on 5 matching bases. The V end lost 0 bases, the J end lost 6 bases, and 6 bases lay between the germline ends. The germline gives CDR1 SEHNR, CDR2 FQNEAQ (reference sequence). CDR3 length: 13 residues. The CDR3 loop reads CASSLAQANTIYF. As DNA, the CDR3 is TGTGCCAGCAGCTTAGCACAGGCAAACACCATATATTTT. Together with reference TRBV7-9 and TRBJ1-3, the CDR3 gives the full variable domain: DTGVSQNPRHKITKRGQNVTFRCDPISEHNRLYWYRQTLGQGPEFLTYFQNEAQLEKSRLLSDRFSAERPKGSFSTLEIQRTEQGDSAMYLCASSLAQANTIYFGEGSWLTVV.

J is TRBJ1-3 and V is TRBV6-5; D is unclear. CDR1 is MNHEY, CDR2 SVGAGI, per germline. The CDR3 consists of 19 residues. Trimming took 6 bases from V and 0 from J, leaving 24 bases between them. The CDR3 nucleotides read TGTGCCAGCAGCCACCCCCGAACATTTCAGATTCGCTCTGGAAACACCATATATTTT. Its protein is CASSHPRTFQIRSGNTIYF.

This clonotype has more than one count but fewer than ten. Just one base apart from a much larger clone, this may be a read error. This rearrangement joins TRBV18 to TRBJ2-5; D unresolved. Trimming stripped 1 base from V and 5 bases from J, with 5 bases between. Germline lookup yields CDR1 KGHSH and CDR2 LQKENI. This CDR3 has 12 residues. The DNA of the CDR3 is TGTGCCAGCTCACCACTTGCCGAGACCCAGTACTTC. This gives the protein CASSPLAETQYF.

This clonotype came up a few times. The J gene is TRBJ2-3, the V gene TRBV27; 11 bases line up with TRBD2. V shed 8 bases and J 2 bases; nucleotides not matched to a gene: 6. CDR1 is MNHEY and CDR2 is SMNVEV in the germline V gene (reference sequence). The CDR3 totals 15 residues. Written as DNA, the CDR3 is TGTGCCAGCGGCTTACTAGCGGGGGTCACAGATACGCAGTATTTT. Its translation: CASGLLAGVTDTQYF.

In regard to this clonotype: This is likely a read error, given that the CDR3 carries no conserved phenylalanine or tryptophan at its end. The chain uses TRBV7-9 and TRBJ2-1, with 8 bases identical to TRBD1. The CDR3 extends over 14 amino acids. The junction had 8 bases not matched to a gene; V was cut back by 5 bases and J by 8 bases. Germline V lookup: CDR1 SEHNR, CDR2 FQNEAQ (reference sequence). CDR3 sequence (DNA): TGTGCCAGCAGCCCCCGACAGGGGAACGATGAGCAGTTCCTC. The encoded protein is CASSPRQGNDEQFL.

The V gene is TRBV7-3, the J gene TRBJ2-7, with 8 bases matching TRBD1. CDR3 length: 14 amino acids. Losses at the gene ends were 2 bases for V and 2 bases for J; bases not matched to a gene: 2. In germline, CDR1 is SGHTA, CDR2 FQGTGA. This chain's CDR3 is CASSLSGGAYEQYV. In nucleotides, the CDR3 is TGTGCCAGCAGCTTATCAGGGGGCGCCTACGAGCAGTACGTC.

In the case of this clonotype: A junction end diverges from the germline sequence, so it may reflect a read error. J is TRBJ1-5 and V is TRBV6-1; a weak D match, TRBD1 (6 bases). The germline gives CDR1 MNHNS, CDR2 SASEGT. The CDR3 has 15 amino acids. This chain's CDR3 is CASSQQGPSNQPQHF. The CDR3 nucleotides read TGTGCCAGCAGTCAACAGGGTCCCAGCAATCAGCCCCAGCACTTT.